The sequence of this T cell receptor beta chain was determined in a study of blood T cell repertoires in COVID-19. The wider study: Acute-phase and convalescent COVID-19 samples originated in the United States, Italy and Spain. T cells, B-cell-depleted T cells, or PBMCs provided the cDNA or gDNA that served as material.

Per the authors' pipeline: Reference gene primers were amplified, and this amplification served to estimate nucleated cell counts. Generated by immunoSEQ multiplex PCR, the TCRdb table keeps only in-frame clones and is missing some. The DNA was the basis for D and trimming; V, J and clone size are from that table. The sample carries more than 200,000 clones, approximately 85% recorded once. Sequenced sample: peripheral blood. The clonotype comes from a human donor in a cohort sampled during active COVID-19.

The CDR3 reads CASSKVTRESSYEQYF. The DNA of the CDR3 is TGTGCCAGCAGCAAAGTAACACGGGAGAGCTCCTACGAGCAGTACTTC. This chain joins TRBV21-1 and TRBJ2-7; the table's D gene call, TRBD2, was not cross checked with the DNA. TRBV21-1 is an annotated pseudogene. The CDR3 contains 16 residues.